The 2 T cell receptor beta chains below all came from one sample that was sequenced in a study of early T cells in non-severe SARS-CoV-2 infection. TCRdb itself ran the 5' RACE reads through MiXCR, one entry per CDR3 protein. The sample contains approximately 70,000 distinct CDR3 sequences, around 13% of which appear only once. The material sequenced was whole blood. All receptors derive from an adult who was a healthcare worker with PCR-confirmed SARS-CoV-2 infection or an uninfected control (not recorded which).

This clonotype was recorded many times. The genes are TRBV7-9 and TRBJ1-3; no firm D call. Trimming removed 2 bases from V and 3 bases from J, with 8 bases in between. The CDR3 length is 14 residues. Germline values: CDR1 SEHNR, CDR2 FQNEAQ (reference sequence). CDR3 DNA: TGTGCCAGCAGCTTAACGGGGAGTGGAAACACCATATATTTT. Translated: CASSLTGSGNTIYF.

This clonotype occurred many times. The chain carries TRBV12-3 or TRBV12-4 and TRBJ2-1; D is uncertain. V was pared by 7 bases and J by 0 bases, with 16 bases between. This CDR3 has 16 residues. Here the CDR3 DNA reads TGTGCCAGCAACCCCCGCCCCCACAGCTCCTACAATGAGCAGTTCTTC. Translating it yields CASNPRPHSSYNEQFF.